This entry concerns a single T cell receptor beta chain. Its antigen remains unknown. Sequencing of the DNA from cultured CD4+ T cells was carried out with the Oncomine TCR Beta short-read assay. CD4+ T cells were cultured, and genomic DNA was extracted from them. Each CDR3 protein is one row after TCRdb ran MiXCR on the PCR reads. Among 15,000 to 20,000 distinct CDR3 sequences listed, about 50% were seen once. This sample was included in a study of vaccination and CD4 T cells after COVID-19. Study background: It was a median around 92 days after diagnosis, with a range of 35 to 161, that post-COVID samples were drawn.

This sample's treatment: approximately 9-day PBMC culture with coronavirus spike peptide pools or control peptides (ViraFEST assay). Trimming removed 1 base at V and 6 bases at J, with 15 bases between. The CDR3 extends over 16 amino acids. The germline gives CDR1 MNHEY, CDR2 SMNVEV (reference sequence). The clonotype comes from a human donor who had recovered from COVID-19. The genes are TRBV27 and TRBJ2-2; D remains ambiguous. The sequencing sample was made of CD4+ T cells from blood, cultured in vitro. The CDR3 is CASSLYSPEIAGELFF. The CDR3 coding sequence is TGTGCCAGCAGTTTATATAGTCCAGAGATAGCCGGGGAGCTGTTTTTT.